Here is one T cell receptor beta chain with its context. Its antigen is not yet known. No base quality information exists; no much larger clone differs at one position. This specimen comes from a study of vaccination and CD4 T cells after COVID-19 (dated by TCRdb to between 2022 and 2023). For context, the study as a whole: In the convalescent cohort there were six males and four females, among whom were two Hispanic individuals, seven Caucasians, two Asians and one multiracial person. The time from the second vaccine dose to post-vaccine blood sampling had a median of around 72 days and ranged from about 12 to 250 days. Post-COVID blood samples from convalescent patients were collected a median of around 110 days after diagnosis, with a range of roughly 30 to 170 days. In around 10 COVID-19 convalescent patients and a few infection-naive healthy vaccine recipients, researchers compared the spike-specific CD4+ TCR repertoire from before mRNA vaccination with the repertoire from after. The cultures were stimulated with overlapping spike peptide pools from SARS-CoV-2 and from the common cold coronaviruses HCoV-NL63, HCoV-OC43 and HCoV-229E. Two doses of either the Pfizer-BioNTech BNT162b2 vaccine (n=8) or the Moderna mRNA-1273 vaccine (n=2) were administered to participants. Memory CD4+ T cell crossreactivity between SARS-CoV-2 and common cold coronavirus spike proteins was assessed at the TCR clonotype level in an earlier paper using these donors. Control cultures used a CEFX viral epitope pool as positive control, an HIV-1 Nef peptide pool as negative control, or no peptide. Results and caveats for the whole study, not just this receptor: Although the median number of SARS-CoV-2-reactive clonotypes went up from approximately 20 after infection to 38 after vaccination, the increase was not significant. In convalescent patients, a median around 84% of post-vaccine SARS-CoV-2-reactive clones were detected only after vaccination, and vaccine-specific priming was suggested by this finding. Only a relatively small number of convalescent patients were included in the study, and early timepoints following natural infection were not analyzed. Of the vaccine-specific clones found in convalescent patients, nearly all (304 of 307) were mono-reactive for SARS-CoV-2 spike instead of being cross-reactive with common cold coronaviruses.

Receptor libraries were prepared by PCR. TCR sequencing of DNA from cultured CD4+ T cells used the Oncomine TCR Beta short-read assay at the Johns Hopkins FTIC core. Genomic DNA was extracted from the cultured CD4+ T cells with the QIAamp micro DNA kit. Oncomine TCR Beta libraries from cultured CD4+ T cells were pooled using unique dual indexes and sequenced on an Illumina iSeq 100. The original pipeline was this. Non-productive sequences were filtered out, and CDR3s that did not start with C, did not end with F or W, or were shorter than 7 amino acids were discarded. Antigen-specific clonotypes were identified using the MANAFEST web application through comparison of peptide-stimulated wells with reference and other culture wells. For a clone to be called positive, the clone needed an FDR below 0.05, an odds ratio above 5, and a productive frequency above 0.1% in at least two of three replicate wells. A clonotype was classed as cross-reactive if the clonotype showed significant expansion both in SARS-CoV-2 spike wells and in at least one common cold coronavirus spike condition. CDR3 homology was assessed with Levenshtein distances (stringdist) and unrooted phylogenetic trees (ape) in R version 3.6.1. TCRdb's own reprocessing of the public reads used fastp at Q25 and MiXCR and kept productive beta chains. Each entry is one CDR3 protein sequence, shown with its most common DNA and genes. The V and J calls and clone size come from TCRdb's table, not from the authors' own analysis. For this sample there are 8,500 to 9,500 distinct CDR3 sequences; 45% appear just once. Roughly a tenth of the sample is taken by the ten largest.

The V and J ends are trimmed by 2 bases and 8 bases, leaving 9 bases between them. The CDR3, from cysteine to phenylalanine, totals 11 residues. The retained sequence is limited to the CDR3, 33 bases, with the frame set at the first base. The germline V gene gives CDR1 as SQVTM and CDR2 as ANQGSEA. This specimen's treatment or condition label, per the study, means: approximately nine-day PBMC culture with coronavirus spike peptide pools or control peptides (ViraFEST assay). CD4+ T cells from unexposed donors were collected before the COVID-19 pandemic (2011-2018). The study used the ViraFEST assay, which expanded antigen-specific T cells with peptide pools and then identified expanded clonotypes by TCR sequencing. Each well held around 2.1 million PBMCs cultured with roughly 10 ug/ml peptide pools in IMDM containing approximately 5% human AB serum and 7.5 to 10 IU/ml IL-2. On days 3 and 7, half of the culture medium was replaced with fresh IL-2-containing medium. After 10 days of culture, CD4+ T cells were isolated by negative selection using the EasySep CD4+ T cell isolation kit. As cell number allowed, CD4+ T cells from unexposed donors were tested for reactivity to SARS-CoV-2 S and N and to four common cold coronavirus spike pools. Ficoll-Paque Plus gradient centrifugation was used to isolate PBMCs from whole blood, and the isolated PBMCs were then either used fresh or cryopreserved at -140C. In general, triplicate wells were set up for every culture condition. The leukapheresis product for the unexposed donors was obtained through commercial purchase.

This TCR was recovered from a human donor in good health. Recombination connected TRBV29-1 to TRBJ1-2; possibly the D gene is TRBD1, per 6 matching bases. The specimen sequenced was CD4+ T cells from blood, cultured in vitro. The CDR3 region: CSVEPGEGYTF. The sequence in DNA is TGCAGCGTTGAACCAGGGGAAGGCTACACCTTC.